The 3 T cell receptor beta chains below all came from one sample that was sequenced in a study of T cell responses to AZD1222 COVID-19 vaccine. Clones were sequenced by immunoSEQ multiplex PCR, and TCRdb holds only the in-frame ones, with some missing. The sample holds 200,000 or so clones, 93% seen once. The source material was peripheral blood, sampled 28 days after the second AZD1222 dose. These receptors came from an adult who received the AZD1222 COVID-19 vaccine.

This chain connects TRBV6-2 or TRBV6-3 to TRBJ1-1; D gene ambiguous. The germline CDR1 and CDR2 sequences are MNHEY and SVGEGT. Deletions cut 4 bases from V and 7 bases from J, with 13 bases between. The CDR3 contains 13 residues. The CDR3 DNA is TGTGCCAGCAGTTGGTGGCAGGATCTTGAAGCTTTCTTT. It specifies CASSWWQDLEAFF.

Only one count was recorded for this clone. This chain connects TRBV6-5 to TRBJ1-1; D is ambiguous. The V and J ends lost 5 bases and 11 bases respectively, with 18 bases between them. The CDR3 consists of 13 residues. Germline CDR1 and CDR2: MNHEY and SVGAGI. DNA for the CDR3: TGTGCCAGCAGTCGCCATCTGGACGGCGGGGCTTTCTTT. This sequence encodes CASSRHLDGGAFF.

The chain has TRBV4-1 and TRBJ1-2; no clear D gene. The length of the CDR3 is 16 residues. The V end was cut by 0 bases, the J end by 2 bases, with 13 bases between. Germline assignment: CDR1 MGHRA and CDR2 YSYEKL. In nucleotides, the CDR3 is TGCGCCAGCAGCCAAGATTACAGCCTCCCGAACTATGGCTACACCTTC. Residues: CASSQDYSLPNYGYTF.